Below are 2 T cell receptor beta chains sequenced from a single sample in a study of T cells in Graves' hyperthyroidism and ophthalmopathy. What was amplified from RNA transcripts were TCR beta CDR3 regions. The HTBI primer set was used in a first-round RT-PCR of the TCR CDR3. One entry per CDR3 protein results from TCRdb running MiXCR on the multiplex PCR reads. The sample yields about 360,000 distinct CDR3 sequences, around 13% seen once. The specimen sequenced was blood. The source of these receptors is a woman between 18 and 29 years old with Graves' hyperthyroidism.

This clonotype was detected ten times or more. V gene TRBV5-1 combines with J gene TRBJ1-2; possibly TRBD1 for D (6 bases). V lost 3 bases, J lost 6 bases, and 12 bases lay in between. Germline lookup yields CDR1 SGHRS and CDR2 YFSETQ. CDR3 length: 13 amino acids. The CDR3: CASSWQGMDGYTF. The DNA for the CDR3 is TGCGCCAGCAGCTGGCAGGGGATGGATGGCTACACCTTC.

This clonotype occurred many times. The V gene is TRBV28, the J gene TRBJ2-1; 11 nucleotides line up with TRBD2. The length of the CDR3 is 16 residues. The trim removed 6 bases at V and 4 bases at J, leaving 8 bases unmatched. The germline V gene encodes CDR1 MDHEN and CDR2 SYDVKM. CDR3 DNA sequence: TGTGCCAGCAGAGACCCGGGACTAGCGGAGTACAATGAGCAGTTCTTC. Protein product: CASRDPGLAEYNEQFF.